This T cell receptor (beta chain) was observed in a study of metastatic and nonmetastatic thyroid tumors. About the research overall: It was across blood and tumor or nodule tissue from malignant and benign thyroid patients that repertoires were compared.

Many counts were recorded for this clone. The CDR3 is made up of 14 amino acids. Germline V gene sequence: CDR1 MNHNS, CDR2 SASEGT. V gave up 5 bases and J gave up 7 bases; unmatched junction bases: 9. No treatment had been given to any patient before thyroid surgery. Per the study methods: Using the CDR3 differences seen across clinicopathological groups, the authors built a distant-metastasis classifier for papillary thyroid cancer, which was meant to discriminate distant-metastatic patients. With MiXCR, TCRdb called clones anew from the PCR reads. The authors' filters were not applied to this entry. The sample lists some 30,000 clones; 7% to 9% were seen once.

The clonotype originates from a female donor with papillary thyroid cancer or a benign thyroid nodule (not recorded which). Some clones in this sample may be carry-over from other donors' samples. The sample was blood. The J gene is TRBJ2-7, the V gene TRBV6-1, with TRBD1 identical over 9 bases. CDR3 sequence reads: CASSPRDRVVEQYF. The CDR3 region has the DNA TGTGCCAGCAGTCCCCGGGACAGGGTGGTTGAGCAGTACTTC.